This TCR beta chain was found in a study of shared clonotypes between healthy human individuals. Across the whole study: The study enrolled two women and a few men aged 18 to 49.

Broader study findings: Rarefaction indicated that sorted-subset sequencing remained incomplete although depth was large.

The junction had 8 bases not matched to a gene; V was cut back by 5 bases and J by 0 bases. Germline CDR1 is SGHRS and CDR2 is YFSETQ. CDR3 length equals 16 residues. Authors' processing steps: ImmunoSEQ output lacked quality scores and full-length reads, limiting matched filtering. Clones were sequenced by immunoSEQ multiplex PCR, and TCRdb holds only the in-frame ones, with some missing. V and J calls plus clone size are reproduced from that table; the DNA served to infer D and trimming. Here the sample spans millions of clones, 85% to 95% being singletons. This clone came up once. Its matching antigen is unknown.

The chain is built from TRBV5-1 and TRBJ2-1, with 7 bases identical to TRBD2. Sequenced material: naive CD4+ T cells sorted from blood. As for subset: CD45RA+ positively selected. This TCR derives from a man younger than 35 in good health. CDR3 loop: CASRSEGGSSYNEQFF. Written as DNA, the CDR3 is TGCGCCAGCAGATCCGAGGGCGGGAGCTCCTACAATGAGCAGTTCTTC.